The 22 T cell receptor beta chains reported below all come from one sample, sequenced in a study of blood T cell repertoires in COVID-19. Method: immunoSEQ multiplex PCR; TCRdb's copy keeps in-frame clones and lacks some. The data contain hundreds of thousands of clones, roughly 85% of them singletons. The sample comprised PBMCs or T cells enriched from blood (not recorded which). The source is a woman between 18 and 29 years old with acute COVID-19.

This clone has more than one count but fewer than ten. The V and J genes are TRBV28 and TRBJ1-4, with D unresolved. The CDR3 totals 15 residues. Germline CDR1 is MDHEN and CDR2 is SYDVKM. V lost 8 bases, J lost 4 bases, and 17 bases lay in between. CDR3 amino acids: CASLSSGSGNEKLFF. DNA for the CDR3: TGTGCCAGCTTATCCTCGGGGAGCGGTAATGAAAAACTGTTTTTT.

This sequence joins TRBV5-1 and TRBJ1-2; D is ambiguous. Trimming removed 0 bases at V and 7 bases at J, with 10 bases between. The CDR3 covers 13 residues. CDR1 and CDR2 (germline): SGHRS, YFSETQ. For the CDR3, the DNA is TGCGCCAGCAGCTTGGACGGTAGCGGTGGCTACACCTTC. This encodes CASSLDGSGGYTF.

This rearrangement joins TRBV5-1 to TRBJ2-3; the match to TRBD1 covers 10 bases. The CDR3 sequence is 15 residues long. CDR1 and CDR2 from the germline V gene are SGHRS and YFSETQ. V shed 2 bases and J 9 bases; nucleotides not matched to a gene: 9. For the CDR3, the DNA is TGCGCCAGCAGCTTCCGGGACAGGGGCCCTTTGACGCAGTATTTT. The encoded protein is CASSFRDRGPLTQYF.

The V call is TRBV21-1, the J call TRBJ1-6; TRBD1 is the table's D call and was not checked against the DNA. TRBV21-1 is described as a pseudogene. The CDR3 is made up of 15 amino acids. The CDR3 reads CASSEYKQGYSPLHF. The CDR3 DNA reads TGTGCCAGCAGCGAATACAAACAGGGATATTCACCCCTCCACTTT.

This chain joins TRBV19 and TRBJ2-1, with D perhaps matching TRBD1 (6 bases). V was clipped by 8 bases and J by 1 base, with 27 bases between them. The CDR3 contains 19 residues. Germline V lookup: CDR1 LNHDA, CDR2 SQIVND (reference sequence). CDR3 amino acids: CASSMGISPFDRSYNEQFF. CDR3 DNA sequence: TGTGCCAGTTCGATGGGCATTTCCCCTTTCGACAGGTCCTACAATGAGCAGTTCTTC.

Here the CDR3 reads CASSPRVSGEQYF. CDR3 coding DNA: TGTGCCAGCAGCCCCCGGGTGTCTGGCGAGCAGTACTTC. V is TRBV12-3 or TRBV12-4 and J is TRBJ2-7, with unresolved D. This CDR3 has 13 residues. V gave up 6 bases and J gave up 6 bases, with 15 bases separating them.

The rearrangement joins TRBV2 to TRBJ2-3, with unresolved D. Trimming stripped 2 bases from V and 0 bases from J, with 15 bases between. This CDR3 region has 17 residues. Germline-derived CDR1 and CDR2 are SNHLY and FYNNEI. The CDR3 coding sequence is TGTGCCAGCAGTGAAACGGGTCTACCACTAAGCACAGATACGCAGTATTTT. It encodes CASSETGLPLSTDTQYF.

A few counts support this clone. This rearrangement joins TRBV23-1 to TRBJ1-5; 10 nucleotides match TRBD1. TRBV23-1 is an ORF for which the function is uncertain. The V and J ends lost 0 bases and 6 bases, in that order; junction bases with no gene match: 8. This CDR3 is built from 17 residues. The CDR3, as DNA: TGCGCCAGCAGTCAATCGCGGAGACAGGGGGCGGTTCAGCCCCAGCATTTT. Its translation is CASSQSRRQGAVQPQHF.

The J gene is TRBJ2-5, the V gene TRBV9; TRBD2 aligns across 8 bases. This CDR3 region has 16 residues. The V gene end was trimmed by 0 bases and the J gene end by 5 bases; junction bases not matched to a gene: 9. Germline values: CDR1 SGDLS, CDR2 YYNGEE. CDR3 sequence reads: CASSVENGRAGETQYF. In DNA form, the CDR3 reads TGTGCCAGCAGCGTAGAAAACGGGAGGGCCGGGGAGACCCAGTACTTC.

The rearrangement uses TRBV19 and TRBJ1-5; a weak D match, TRBD1 (6 bases). CDR1 is LNHDA and CDR2 is SQIVND in the germline V gene (reference sequence). Trimming stripped 7 bases from V and 1 base from J, with 11 bases between. The CDR3 is 14 residues long. The CDR3 DNA reads as TGTGCCAGTACCTATACAGGGAGCAATCAGCCCCAGCATTTT. Amino acid sequence: CASTYTGSNQPQHF.

The CDR3 DNA reads TGTGCCAGCTCAGGAGACCCAGCTAGCAATCAGCCCCAGCATTTT. Amino acid sequence: CASSGDPASNQPQHF. The chain joins TRBV18 to TRBJ1-5; no reliable D call. CDR1 is KGHSH and CDR2 is LQKENI in the germline V gene. The CDR3 length is 15 residues. V gave up 5 bases and J gave up 0 bases, with 11 bases separating them.

V is TRBV5-4 and J is TRBJ2-7, with 11 bases that match TRBD2. V lost 0 bases, J lost 7 bases, and 9 bases stayed unmatched. This CDR3 contains 16 residues. Germline CDR1 SGHNT, CDR2 YYREEE (reference sequence). In nucleotides, the CDR3 is TGTGCCAGCAGCTTGGACCTTAGCGGGGGGGCAAGGGAGCAGTACTTC. It encodes CASSLDLSGGAREQYF.

This clone was recorded only once. Written as DNA, the CDR3 is TGTGCCAGCACCCCCCCCAGCCAAGAGACCCAGTACTTC. Its protein is CASTPPSQETQYF. This chain joins TRBV7-9 and TRBJ2-5; D unclear. This CDR3 is 13 amino acids long. The V end was cut by 7 bases, the J end by 1 base, with 10 bases between. Germline assignment: CDR1 SEHNR and CDR2 FQNEAQ (reference sequence).

This chain uses TRBV7-8 with TRBJ2-4; D remains ambiguous. Trimming took 3 bases from V and 4 from J, leaving 10 bases between them. Germline CDR1 SGHVS, CDR2 FQNEAQ. The CDR3 totals 14 residues. CDR3 sequence reads: CASSFSEQKNIQYF. The CDR3 nucleotides read TGTGCCAGCAGCTTCTCGGAGCAGAAAAACATTCAGTACTTC. Filled out from reference TRBV7-8 and TRBJ2-4, the complete variable domain reads GAGVSQSPRYKVAKRGQDVALRCDPISGHVSLFWYQQALGQGPEFLTYFQNEAQLDKSGLPSDRFFAERPEGSVSTLKIQRTQQEDSAVYLCASSFSEQKNIQYFGAGTRLSVL.

The chain is built from TRBV2 and TRBJ1-3; D may be TRBD1 (6 bases). The V end was cut by 6 bases, the J end by 0 bases, with 6 bases between. The CDR3 loop spans 13 amino acids. CDR1 and CDR2 from the germline V gene are SNHLY and FYNNEI. The DNA for the CDR3 is TGTGCCAGCAGACAGGGCTCTGGAAACACCATATATTTT. Protein: CASRQGSGNTIYF.

A single count supports this clone. The chain employs TRBV10-3 and TRBJ1-3, with TRBD1 identical over 10 bases. Germline V lookup: CDR1 ENHRY, CDR2 SYGVKD. The CDR3 loop spans 13 amino acids. With 11 bases clipped from V and 3 bases from J, the junction kept 4 bases outside the gene matches. The CDR3 DNA is TGTGCCTCCGGACAGGGGGGTGGAAACACCATATATTTT. Its translation is CASGQGGGNTIYF.

The V and J genes are TRBV9 and TRBJ1-1, with D perhaps TRBD1 (5 bases). Germline loops: CDR1 SGDLS, CDR2 YYNGEE. The CDR3 has 13 amino acids. V lost 7 bases and J lost 6, with 16 bases in between. CDR3 nucleotide sequence: TGTGCCAGCGGAGGACTGCCGGGGGCTGAAGCTTTCTTT. Amino acid sequence: CASGGLPGAEAFF.

This chain connects TRBV6-5 to TRBJ2-6, with D perhaps matching TRBD1 (6 bases). Trimming removed 0 bases from V and 4 bases from J, with 10 bases in between. CDR1 is MNHEY, CDR2 SVGAGI, per germline. The CDR3 is 16 residues long. This chain's CDR3 is CASSYSSGDGANVLTF. The CDR3 coding sequence is TGTGCCAGCAGTTACTCGTCAGGGGACGGGGCCAACGTCCTGACTTTC.

In the case of this clone: The sample contains more than one DNA sequence encoding this CDR3. The CDR3: CASSQDRGSNQPQHF. CDR3 coding DNA: TGCGCCAGCAGCCAAGACAGGGGGAGCAATCAGCCCCAGCATTTT. V is TRBV4-3 and J is TRBJ1-5, with 7 bases lining up with TRBD1. This CDR3 region has 15 residues. Germline assignment: CDR1 LGHNA and CDR2 YSLEER. The J segment lost 1 base and the V segment lost 0 bases, leaving 0 bases of the junction unmatched.

This sequence joins TRBV21-1 and TRBJ2-7; TRBD1, as called in the table, went unchecked against the DNA. TRBV21-1 is designated a pseudogene. CDR3 length: 12 residues. CDR3 bases: TGTGCCAGCAGCAAAGTGGGAAAGGTAGGGGTCTTC. Protein: CASSKVGKVGVF.

This chain uses TRBV6-5 with TRBJ1-2; D is uncertain. This CDR3 has 14 amino acids. Germline V lookup: CDR1 MNHEY, CDR2 SVGAGI. Deletions cut 6 bases from V and 3 bases from J, with 14 bases between. CDR3 bases: TGTGCCAGCAGCTTAATCGGGGTGGACTATGGCTACACCTTC. The encoded protein is CASSLIGVDYGYTF.

The chain joins TRBV19 to TRBJ2-7, with 9 bases that match TRBD2. CDR3 length equals 15 residues. The ends lost 7 bases at V and 6 bases at J; junction bases unmatched: 13. The germline V gene has CDR1 LNHDA and CDR2 SQIVND (reference sequence). CDR3 sequence (DNA): TGTGCCAGTACCCCAGGCTCGGCTAGCGGGACCGAGCAGTACTTC. Translating it yields CASTPGSASGTEQYF.